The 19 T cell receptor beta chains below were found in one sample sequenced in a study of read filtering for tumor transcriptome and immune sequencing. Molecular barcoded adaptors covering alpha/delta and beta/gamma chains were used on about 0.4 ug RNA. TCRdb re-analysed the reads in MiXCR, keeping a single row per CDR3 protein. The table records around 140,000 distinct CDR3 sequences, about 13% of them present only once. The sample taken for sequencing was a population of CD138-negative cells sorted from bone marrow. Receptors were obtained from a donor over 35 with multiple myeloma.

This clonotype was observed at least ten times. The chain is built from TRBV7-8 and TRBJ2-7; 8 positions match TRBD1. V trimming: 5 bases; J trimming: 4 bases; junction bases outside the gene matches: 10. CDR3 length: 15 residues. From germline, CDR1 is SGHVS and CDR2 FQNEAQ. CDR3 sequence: CASSKDRGWVYEQYF. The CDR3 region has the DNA TGTGCCAGCAGCAAAGACAGGGGCTGGGTGTACGAGCAGTACTTC.

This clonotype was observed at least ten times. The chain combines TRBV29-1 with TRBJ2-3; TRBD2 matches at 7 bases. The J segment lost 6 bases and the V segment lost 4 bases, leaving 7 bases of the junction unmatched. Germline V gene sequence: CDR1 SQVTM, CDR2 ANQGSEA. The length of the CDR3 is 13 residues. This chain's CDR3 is CSVAAGDPDTQYF. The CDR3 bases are TGCAGCGTTGCGGCGGGAGACCCCGATACGCAGTATTTT.

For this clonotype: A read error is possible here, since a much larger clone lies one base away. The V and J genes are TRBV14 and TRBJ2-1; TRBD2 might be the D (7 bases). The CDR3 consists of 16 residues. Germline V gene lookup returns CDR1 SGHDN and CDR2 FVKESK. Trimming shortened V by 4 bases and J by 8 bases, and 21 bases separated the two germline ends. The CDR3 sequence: CASSRQGTNGNDEQFF. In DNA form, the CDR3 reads TGTGCCAGCAGCCGCCAGGGGACTAACGGGAACGATGAGCAGTTCTTC.

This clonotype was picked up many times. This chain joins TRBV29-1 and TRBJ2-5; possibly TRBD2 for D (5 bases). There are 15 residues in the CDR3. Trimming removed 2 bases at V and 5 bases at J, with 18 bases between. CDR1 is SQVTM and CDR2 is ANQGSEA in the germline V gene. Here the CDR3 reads CSVERGTIRRETQYF. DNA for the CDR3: TGCAGCGTTGAACGCGGAACCATTAGGAGGGAGACCCAGTACTTC.

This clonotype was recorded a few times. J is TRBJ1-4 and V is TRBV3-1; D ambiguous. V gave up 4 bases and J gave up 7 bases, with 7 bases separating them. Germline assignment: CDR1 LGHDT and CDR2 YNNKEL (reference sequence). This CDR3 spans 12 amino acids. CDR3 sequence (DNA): TGTGCCAGCAGCCCCGTCCGTGAAAAACTGTTTTTT. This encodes CASSPVREKLFF.

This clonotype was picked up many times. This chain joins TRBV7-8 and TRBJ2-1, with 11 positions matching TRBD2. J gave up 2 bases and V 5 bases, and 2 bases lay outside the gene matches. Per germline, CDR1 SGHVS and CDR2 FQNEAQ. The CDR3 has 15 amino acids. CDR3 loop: CASSLTSGTYNEQFF. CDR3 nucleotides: TGTGCCAGCAGCCTGACTAGCGGGACCTACAATGAGCAGTTCTTC.

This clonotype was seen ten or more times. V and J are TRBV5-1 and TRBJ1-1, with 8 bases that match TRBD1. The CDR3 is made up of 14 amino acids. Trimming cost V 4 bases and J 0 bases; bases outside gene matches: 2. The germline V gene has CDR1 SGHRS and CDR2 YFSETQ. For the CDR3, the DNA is TGCGCCAGCAGCGCGGACAGGGTGAACACTGAAGCTTTCTTT. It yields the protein CASSADRVNTEAFF.

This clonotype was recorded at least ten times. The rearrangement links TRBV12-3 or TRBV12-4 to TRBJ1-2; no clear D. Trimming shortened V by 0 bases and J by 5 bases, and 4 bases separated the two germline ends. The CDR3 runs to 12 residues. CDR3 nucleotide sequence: TGTGCCAGCAGTTTAGCGGGTTATGGCTACACCTTC. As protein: CASSLAGYGYTF.

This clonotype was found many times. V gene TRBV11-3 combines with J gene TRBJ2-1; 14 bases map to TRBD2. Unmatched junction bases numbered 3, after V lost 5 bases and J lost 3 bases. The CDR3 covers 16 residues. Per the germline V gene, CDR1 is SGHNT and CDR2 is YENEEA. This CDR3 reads CASSLGLAGGYNEQFF. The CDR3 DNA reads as TGTGCCAGCAGCCTCGGACTAGCGGGAGGCTACAATGAGCAGTTCTTC.

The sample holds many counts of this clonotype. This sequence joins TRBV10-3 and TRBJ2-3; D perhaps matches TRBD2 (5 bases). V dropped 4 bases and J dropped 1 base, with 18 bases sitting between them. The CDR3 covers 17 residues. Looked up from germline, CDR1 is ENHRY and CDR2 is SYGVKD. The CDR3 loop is CAISVDPSGGGTDTQYF. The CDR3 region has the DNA TGTGCCATCAGTGTTGATCCGAGCGGAGGAGGCACAGATACGCAGTATTTT.

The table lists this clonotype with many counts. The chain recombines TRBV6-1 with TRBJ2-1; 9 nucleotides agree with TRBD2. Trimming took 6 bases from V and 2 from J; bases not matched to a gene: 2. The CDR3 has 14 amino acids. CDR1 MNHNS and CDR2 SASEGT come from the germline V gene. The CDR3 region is CASRTSGTYNEQFF. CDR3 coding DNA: TGTGCCAGCAGGACTAGCGGTACCTACAATGAGCAGTTCTTC.

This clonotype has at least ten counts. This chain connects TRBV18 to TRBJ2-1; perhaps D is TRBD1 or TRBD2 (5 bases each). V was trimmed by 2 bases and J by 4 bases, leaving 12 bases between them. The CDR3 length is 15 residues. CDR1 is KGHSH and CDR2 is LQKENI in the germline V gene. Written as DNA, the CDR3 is TGTGCCAGCTCACCAGACAGAGGCGGGTACAATGAGCAGTTCTTC. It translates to CASSPDRGGYNEQFF. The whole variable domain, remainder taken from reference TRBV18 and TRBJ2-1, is NAGVMQNPRHLVRRRGQEARLRCSPMKGHSHVYWYRQLPEEGLKFMVYLQKENIIDESGMPKERFSAEFPKEGPSILRIQQVVRGDSAAYFCASSPDRGGYNEQFFGPGTRLTVL.

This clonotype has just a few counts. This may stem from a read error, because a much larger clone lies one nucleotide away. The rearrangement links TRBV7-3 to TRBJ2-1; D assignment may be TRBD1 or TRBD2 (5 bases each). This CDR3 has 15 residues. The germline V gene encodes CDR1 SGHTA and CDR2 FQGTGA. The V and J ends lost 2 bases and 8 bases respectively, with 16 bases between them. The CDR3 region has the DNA TGTGCCAGCAGCTTAGTGTTTGGGACCGGCGATGAGCAGTTCTTC. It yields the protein CASSLVFGTGDEQFF.

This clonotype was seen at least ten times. CDR3 DNA: TGTGCCAGCAGCGCTACCGGGACAGGGGCACTCAATGAGCAGTTCTTC. This translates into CASSATGTGALNEQFF. The genes are TRBV9 and TRBJ2-1; 10 bases agree with TRBD1. The CDR3 is 16 residues long. J was trimmed by 6 bases and V by 3 bases; bases with no gene match: 9. From germline, CDR1 is SGDLS and CDR2 YYNGEE. Together with reference TRBV9 and TRBJ2-1, the CDR3 gives the full variable domain: DSGVTQTPKHLITATGQRVTLRCSPRSGDLSVYWYQQSLDQGLQFLIQYYNGEERAKGNILERFSAQQFPDLHSELNLSSLELGDSALYFCASSATGTGALNEQFFGPGTRLTVL.

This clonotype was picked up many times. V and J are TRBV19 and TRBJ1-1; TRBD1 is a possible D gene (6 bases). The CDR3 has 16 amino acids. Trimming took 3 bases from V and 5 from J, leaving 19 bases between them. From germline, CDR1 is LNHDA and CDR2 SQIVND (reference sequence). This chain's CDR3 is CASSITGAEVDTEAFF. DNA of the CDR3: TGTGCCAGTAGTATCACGGGGGCTGAGGTGGATACTGAAGCTTTCTTT.

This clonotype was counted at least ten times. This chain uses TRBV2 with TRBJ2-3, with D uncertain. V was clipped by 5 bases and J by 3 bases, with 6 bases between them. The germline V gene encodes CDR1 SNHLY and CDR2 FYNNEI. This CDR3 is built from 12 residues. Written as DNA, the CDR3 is TGTGCCAGCAGTTTTATGACAGATACGCAGTATTTT. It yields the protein CASSFMTDTQYF.

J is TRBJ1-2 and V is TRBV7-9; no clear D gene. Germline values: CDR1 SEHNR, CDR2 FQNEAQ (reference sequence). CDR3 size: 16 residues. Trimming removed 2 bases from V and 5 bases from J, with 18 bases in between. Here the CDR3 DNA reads TGTGCCAGCAGCTTAAGTGGAGCGAGCACGGGGTATGGCTACACCTTC. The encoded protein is CASSLSGASTGYGYTF.

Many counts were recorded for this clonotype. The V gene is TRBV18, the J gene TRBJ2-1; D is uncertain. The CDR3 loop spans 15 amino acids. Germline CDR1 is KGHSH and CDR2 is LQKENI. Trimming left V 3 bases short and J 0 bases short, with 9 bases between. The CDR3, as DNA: TGTGCCAGCTCACCCCTAGGTAACTCCTACAATGAGCAGTTCTTC. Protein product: CASSPLGNSYNEQFF.

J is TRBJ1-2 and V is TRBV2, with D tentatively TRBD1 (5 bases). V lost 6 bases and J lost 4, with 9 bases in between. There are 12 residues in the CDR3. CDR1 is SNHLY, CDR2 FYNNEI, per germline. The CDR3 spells CASRTQGYGYTF. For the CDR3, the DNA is TGTGCCAGCAGAACCCAGGGCTATGGCTACACCTTC.